These T cell receptor beta chains were read from a single sample in a study of T cells after yellow fever vaccination. Using its own MiXCR run on the 5' RACE reads, TCRdb lists one record per CDR3 protein. Of 100,000 to 150,000 distinct CDR3 sequences listed, more than 6% are singletons. The material was CD4+ T cells sorted from PBMCs, obtained approximately 11 days after the first yellow fever vaccination. The receptors stem from a man aged 18 to 29 who received the YFV17D yellow fever vaccine. Each CDR3 is given with its conserved first and last residue. The order of the fields is D gene, J gene, V gene, clone size, CDR3 protein, CDR3 DNA. D genes are given only for firm matches. Only some rows state a clone size, as once, few, many or a class for expanded clones.

>.|TRBJ1-6|TRBV27|.
CASSFLGGKDSPLHF
TGTGCCAGCAGTTTCCTTGGGGGTAAGGATTCACCCCTCCACTTT
>.|TRBJ1-2|TRBV4-2|many
CASSFSRTRDGYGYTF
TGTGCCAGCAGCTTTTCGCGGACCCGGGACGGCTATGGCTACACCTTC
>.|TRBJ1-6|TRBV5-1|many
CASSLGLRHFNSPLHF
TGCGCCAGCAGCTTGGGACTGCGACACTTTAATTCACCCCTCCACTTT
>.|TRBJ2-2|TRBV18|many
CASSPSRRDTGELFF
TGTGCCAGCTCACCCTCCAGGAGGGACACCGGGGAGCTGTTTTTT
>.|TRBJ2-7|TRBV5-1|many
CASSFDRPIEQYF
TGCGCCAGCAGCTTTGACAGGCCAATCGAGCAGTACTTC
>.|TRBJ1-1|TRBV7-2|many
CASSFQGRAEAFF
TGTGCCAGCAGCTTTCAGGGAAGGGCTGAAGCTTTCTTT
>TRBD1|TRBJ1-5|TRBV4-3|.
CASSQEGGTGTQPQHF
TGCGCCAGCAGCCAAGAGGGGGGGACAGGAACGCAGCCCCAGCATTTT
>.|TRBJ2-5|TRBV6-2/TRBV6-3|many
CASSWGQETQYF
TGTGCCAGCAGTTGGGGACAAGAGACCCAGTACTTC
>.|TRBJ1-2|TRBV6-5|few
CASSPVAHLFSNYGYTF
TGTGCCAGCAGTCCGGTGGCCCACCTTTTTTCTAACTATGGCTACACCTTC
>TRBD1|TRBJ2-7|TRBV29-1|few
CSVEYLTGAYEQYF
TGCAGCGTTGAGTATCTGACAGGGGCCTACGAGCAGTACTTC
>TRBD2|TRBJ2-5|TRBV12-3/TRBV12-4|many
CASTTFGGGETQYF
TGTGCCAGCACCACCTTTGGCGGGGGAGAGACCCAGTACTTC
>TRBD2|TRBJ2-5|TRBV4-1|.
CASSQWGLAGGTGAQTQYF
TGCGCCAGCAGCCAATGGGGACTAGCGGGGGGAACGGGGGCGCAGACCCAGTACTTC
>TRBD2|TRBJ2-2|TRBV7-2|few
CASSFNRGGPGELFF
TGTGCCAGCAGCTTTAACCGGGGGGGCCCCGGGGAGCTGTTTTTT
>.|TRBJ2-3|TRBV4-1|many
CASSQERASTDTQYF
TGCGCCAGCAGCCAAGAGCGGGCTAGCACAGATACGCAGTATTTT
>TRBD2|TRBJ2-1|TRBV20-1|many
CSAPLTLAGGQTSREQFF
TGCAGTGCCCCCTTAACTCTAGCGGGGGGTCAAACTTCTCGGGAGCAGTTCTTC
>TRBD2|TRBJ2-2|TRBV7-2|many
CASSFNGGALGELFF
TGTGCCAGCAGCTTCAACGGGGGGGCCCTCGGGGAGCTGTTTTTT
>.|TRBJ2-1|TRBV20-1|many
CSASIGGGPYNEQFF
TGCAGTGCTAGCATTGGGGGGGGCCCCTACAATGAGCAGTTCTTC
>.|TRBJ2-5|TRBV20-1|.
CSARKGASLETQYF
TGCAGTGCTAGAAAGGGTGCTAGCCTCGAGACCCAGTACTTC
>.|TRBJ1-5|TRBV4-3|many
CASSQDITNQPQHF
TGCGCCAGCAGCCAAGATATCACCAATCAGCCCCAGCATTTT
>.|TRBJ2-3|TRBV18|.
CASSPPPRVSTDTQYF
TGTGCCAGCTCACCACCGCCGAGAGTTAGCACAGATACGCAGTATTTT
>.|TRBJ2-3|TRBV7-3|many
CASSRAGLPDTQYF
TGTGCCAGCAGCCGGGCAGGGCTCCCAGATACGCAGTATTTT
>.|TRBJ1-5|TRBV10-2|.
CASSEQSNQPQHF
TGCGCCAGCAGTGAGCAAAGCAATCAGCCCCAGCATTTT
>.|TRBJ1-6|TRBV7-8|many
CASSLRGMSSPLHF
TGTGCCAGCAGCTTAAGGGGGATGAGTTCACCCCTCCACTTT
>TRBD2|TRBJ2-3|TRBV20-1|few
CSAVSGGLLDTQYF
TGCAGTGCAGTTAGCGGGGGCCTATTAGATACGCAGTATTTT
>.|TRBJ2-7|TRBV7-2|many
CASSLGDRTYEQYF
TGTGCCAGCAGCTTAGGGGACCGTACCTACGAGCAGTACTTC
>.|TRBJ2-1|TRBV6-5|many
CASSFGDISYNEQFF
TGTGCCAGCAGTTTCGGGGACATCTCCTACAATGAGCAGTTCTTC
>TRBD1|TRBJ2-7|TRBV6-5|many
CASSYLGQGPGEQYF
TGTGCCAGCAGTTACTTGGGACAGGGCCCCGGCGAGCAGTACTTC
>.|TRBJ2-5|TRBV10-2|many
CASSESRGRETQYF
TGCGCCAGCAGTGAGTCTCGGGGGAGAGAGACCCAGTACTTC
>TRBD1|TRBJ2-5|TRBV5-1|many
CASSSPQGERKTQYF
TGCGCCAGCAGCTCACCACAGGGGGAGAGGAAGACCCAGTACTTC
>.|TRBJ1-1|TRBV5-5|many
CASSKPGAQDTEAFF
TGTGCCAGCAGCAAACCAGGGGCGCAGGACACTGAAGCTTTCTTT
>.|TRBJ2-3|TRBV5-1|many
CASRYGSSWGSTDTQYF
TGCGCCAGCAGATACGGTAGTAGTTGGGGCAGCACAGATACGCAGTATTTT
>.|TRBJ2-7|TRBV20-1|many
CSALDSYEQYF
TGCAGTGCGCTGGACTCCTACGAGCAGTACTTC
>TRBD1|TRBJ2-2|TRBV2|.
CASSALTGGGELFF
TGTGCCAGCAGTGCGCTGACAGGGGGTGGGGAGCTGTTTTTT
>TRBD1|TRBJ1-3|TRBV27|many
CASKTGTAGNTIYF
TGTGCCAGTAAAACCGGGACAGCTGGAAACACCATATATTTT
>TRBD2|TRBJ2-5|TRBV5-5|many
CASSPPPAGEETQYF
TGTGCCAGCAGCCCACCACCGGCGGGAGAAGAGACCCAGTACTTC
>.|TRBJ2-3|TRBV11-2|many
CASSITGSSTDTQYF
TGTGCCAGCAGCATAACAGGGTCTAGCACAGATACGCAGTATTTT